Given below is one TCR beta chain in context. Its cognate antigen is unknown. V dropped 10 bases and J dropped 0; count of bases not matched to a gene: 8. Germline-derived CDR1 and CDR2 are MDHEN and SYDVKM. CDR3 size: 14 residues. The data were produced by immunoSEQ multiplex PCR, yet TCRdb's version contains in-frame clones alone and is incomplete. The sample lists about 2.4 million clones, 93% seen once, with around 0.4% in the top ten. This record belongs to a study of shared clonotypes between healthy human individuals. Findings and limits, study-wide: Genetic and exposure-history diversity was limited by the small donor number.

The J gene is TRBJ1-2, the V gene TRBV28, with 7 bases aligning to TRBD1. The sample consisted of naive CD4+ T cells from PBMCs. Subset in this sample: CD45RA+ positively selected. The receptor was derived from a man between 18 and 35 years old in good health. Some clones in this sample may be carry-over from other donors' samples. CDR3 in DNA: TGTGCCACTCTTTCTACAGGGGCTAACTATGGCTACACCTTC. This translates into CATLSTGANYGYTF.